The 2 T cell receptor beta chains below come from one sample, sequenced in a study of T-cell memory formation after mild COVID-19 (dated by TCRdb to the early 2020s). Preparation of the library involved 5' RACE. Sequenced on an Illumina NovaSeq 6000. The public sequencing data were trimmed at Q25 with fastp and processed into clonotypes with MiXCR by TCRdb, which kept only in-frame beta chains. Under each unique CDR3 protein, matching rows form one entry showing the most common genes and DNA. Within this sample are around 250,000 distinct CDR3 sequences, with approximately 9% of them counted one time only. The ten largest account for around 20% of the sample. The sequencing input was PBMCs or a T cell subset sorted from them (not recorded which). All receptors derive from a man between 18 and 35 years old who had mild COVID-19 (a few samples of this study predate the infection). The sample titles of this study are shuffled in the database, so cell type and time point are left out; the donor was told from shared clones.

A few counts support this clonotype. The rearrangement uses TRBV6-5 and TRBJ1-2, with 7 bases identical to TRBD1. Germline V gene lookup returns CDR1 MNHEY and CDR2 SVGAGI. The J segment lost 6 bases and the V segment lost 6 bases, leaving 10 bases of the junction unmatched. The CDR3 length is 14 residues. The CDR3 region is CASSPDRAVNGYTF. CDR3 in DNA: TGTGCCAGCAGCCCCGACAGGGCGGTAAATGGCTACACCTTC.

The chain has TRBV7-9 and TRBJ2-2, with D perhaps assigned TRBD1 or TRBD2 (5 bases each). V was trimmed by 3 bases and J by 5 bases, leaving 10 bases between them. CDR1 and CDR2 (germline): SEHNR, FQNEAQ (reference sequence). This CDR3 comprises 14 residues. CDR3 residues: CASSLGVWTGELFF. CDR3 DNA sequence: TGTGCCAGCAGCTTGGGGGTTTGGACCGGGGAGCTGTTTTTT.